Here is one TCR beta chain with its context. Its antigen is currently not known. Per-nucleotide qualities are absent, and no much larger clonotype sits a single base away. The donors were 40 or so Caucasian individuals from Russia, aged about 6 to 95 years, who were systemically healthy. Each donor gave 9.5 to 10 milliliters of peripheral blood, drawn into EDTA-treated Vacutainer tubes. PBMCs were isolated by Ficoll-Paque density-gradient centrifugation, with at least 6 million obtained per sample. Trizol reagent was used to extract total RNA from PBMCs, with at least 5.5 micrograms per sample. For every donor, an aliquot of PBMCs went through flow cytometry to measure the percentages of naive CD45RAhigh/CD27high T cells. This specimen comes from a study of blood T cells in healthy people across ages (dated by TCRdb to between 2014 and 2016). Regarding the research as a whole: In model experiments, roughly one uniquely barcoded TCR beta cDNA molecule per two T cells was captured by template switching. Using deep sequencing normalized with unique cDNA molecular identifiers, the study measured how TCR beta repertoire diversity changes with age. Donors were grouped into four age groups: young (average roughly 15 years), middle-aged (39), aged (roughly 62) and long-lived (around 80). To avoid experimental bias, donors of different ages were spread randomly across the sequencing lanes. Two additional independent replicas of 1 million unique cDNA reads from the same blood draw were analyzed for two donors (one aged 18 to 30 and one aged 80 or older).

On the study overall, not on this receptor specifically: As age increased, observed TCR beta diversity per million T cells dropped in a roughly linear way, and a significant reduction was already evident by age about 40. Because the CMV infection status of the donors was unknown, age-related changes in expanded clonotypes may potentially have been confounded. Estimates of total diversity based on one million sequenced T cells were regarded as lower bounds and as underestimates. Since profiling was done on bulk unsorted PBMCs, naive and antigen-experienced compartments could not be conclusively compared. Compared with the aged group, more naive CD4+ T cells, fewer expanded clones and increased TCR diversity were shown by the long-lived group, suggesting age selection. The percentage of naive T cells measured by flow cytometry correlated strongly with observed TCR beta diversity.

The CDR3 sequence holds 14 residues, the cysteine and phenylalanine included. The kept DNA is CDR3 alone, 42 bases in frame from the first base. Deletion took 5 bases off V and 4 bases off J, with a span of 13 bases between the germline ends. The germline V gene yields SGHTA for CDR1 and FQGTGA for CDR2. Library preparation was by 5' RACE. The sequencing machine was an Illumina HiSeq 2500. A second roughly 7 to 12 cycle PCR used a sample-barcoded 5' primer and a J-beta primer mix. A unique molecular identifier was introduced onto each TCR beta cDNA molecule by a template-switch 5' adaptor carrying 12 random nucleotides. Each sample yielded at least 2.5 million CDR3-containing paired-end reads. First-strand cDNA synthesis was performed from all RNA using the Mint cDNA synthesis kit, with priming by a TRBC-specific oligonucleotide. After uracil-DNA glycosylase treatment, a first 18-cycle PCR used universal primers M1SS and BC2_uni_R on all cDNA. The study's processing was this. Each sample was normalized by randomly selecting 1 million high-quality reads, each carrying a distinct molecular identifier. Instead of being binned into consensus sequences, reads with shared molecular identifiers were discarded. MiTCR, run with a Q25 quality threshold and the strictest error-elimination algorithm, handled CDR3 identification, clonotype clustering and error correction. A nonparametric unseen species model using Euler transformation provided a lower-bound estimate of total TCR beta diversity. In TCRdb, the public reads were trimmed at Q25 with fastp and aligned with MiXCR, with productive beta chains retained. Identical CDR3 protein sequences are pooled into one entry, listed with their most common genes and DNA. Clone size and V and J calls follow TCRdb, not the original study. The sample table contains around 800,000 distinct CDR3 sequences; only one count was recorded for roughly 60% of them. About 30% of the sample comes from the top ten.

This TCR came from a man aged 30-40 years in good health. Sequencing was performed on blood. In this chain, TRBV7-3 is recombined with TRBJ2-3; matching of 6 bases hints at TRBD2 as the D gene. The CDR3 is CASSPRGISDTQYF. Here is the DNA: TGTGCCAGCAGCCCCCGGGGGATCTCAGATACGCAGTATTTT.